Reported below is one T cell receptor beta chain. The same CDR3 is also encoded by other DNA sequences in this sample. The data are from a study of blood T cell repertoires in COVID-19. In the study overall: Sample material is recorded as cDNA or gDNA derived from T cells, B-cell-depleted T cells, or PBMCs.

The method was immunoSEQ multiplex PCR; TCRdb's version includes in-frame clones alone and lacks a portion of them. Among a few hundred thousand clones, more than 85% were seen once, and the ten largest hold more than 1%. Participants had their cohort set by participant-reported clinical history. Sample: PBMCs or T cells enriched from blood (not recorded which). This clonotype was obtained from a woman aged 30 to 39 who had recovered from COVID-19.

The CDR3 DNA follows: TGTGCCTGGAGTGGAGGCGGGGATCAGCCCCAGCATTTT. It specifies CAWSGGGDQPQHF. The chain combines TRBV30 with TRBJ1-5; D remains unclear. This CDR3 comprises 13 residues. Trimming shortened V by 1 base and J by 5 bases, and 9 bases separated the two germline ends. Germline CDR1 is GTSNPN and CDR2 is SVGIG (reference sequence).